The rows below give T cell receptor beta chains drawn from one sample of a study of blood T cell repertoires in COVID-19. The assay was immunoSEQ multiplex PCR, and TCRdb's table has in-frame clones only and misses some. Of 390,000 or so clones in the sample, around 87% are singletons; the top ten hold 8% to 13%. Material for sequencing was peripheral blood. The receptors shown here come from a young woman with COVID-19, enrolled during active disease. Each CDR3 is given with its conserved first and last residue. The D gene is left open where the match is weak. Size tells how often a clone was seen (once, few, many) or the class of an expanded clone, and some rows leave it out.

V: TRBV18; size: .; J: TRBJ1-3; D: TRBD1; CDR3: CASSPQGVHSGNTIYF; DNA: TGTGCCAGCTCACCCCAGGGGGTTCACTCTGGAAACACCATATATTTT
V: TRBV6-2/TRBV6-3; size: .; J: TRBJ2-1; D: .; CDR3: CASSYEAAQFF; DNA: TGTGCCAGCAGTTATGAAGCGGCGCAGTTCTTC
V: TRBV27; size: .; J: TRBJ2-1; D: TRBD2; CDR3: CASSGTSGFNEQFF; DNA: TGTGCCAGCAGTGGGACTAGCGGGTTCAATGAGCAGTTCTTC
V: TRBV25-1; size: .; J: TRBJ2-5; D: .; CDR3: CASSTPGHPFQETQYF; DNA: TGTGCCAGCAGTACACCGGGACACCCATTCCAAGAGACCCAGTACTTC
V: TRBV5-1; size: once; J: TRBJ2-3; D: TRBD2; CDR3: CASSFSSGSTDTQYF; DNA: TGCGCCAGCAGCTTCTCTAGCGGTAGCACAGATACGCAGTATTTT
V: TRBV15; size: .; J: TRBJ1-1; D: TRBD1; CDR3: CATSGGDRGIDTEAFF; DNA: TGTGCCACCAGCGGAGGGGACAGGGGGATTGACACTGAAGCTTTCTTT
V: TRBV28; size: .; J: TRBJ1-1; D: TRBD1; CDR3: CASSKQGANTEAFF; DNA: TGTGCCAGCAGTAAACAGGGGGCGAACACTGAAGCTTTCTTT
V: TRBV28; size: .; J: TRBJ1-1; D: .; CDR3: CASSPGFTEAFF; DNA: TGTGCCAGCAGTCCCGGGTTCACTGAAGCTTTCTTT
V: TRBV3-1/TRBV3-2; size: .; J: TRBJ2-2; D: .; CDR3: CASSQGHRARVSGELFF; DNA: TGTGCCAGCAGCCAGGGGCACAGGGCCCGAGTGTCCGGGGAGCTGTTTTTT
V: TRBV5-4; size: .; J: TRBJ1-1; D: .; CDR3: CASSPGLLNTEAFF; DNA: TGTGCCAGCAGCCCGGGACTGTTGAACACTGAAGCTTTCTTT
V: TRBV7-9; size: .; J: TRBJ1-2; D: .; CDR3: CASSFGTGGYTF; DNA: TGTGCCAGCAGCTTTGGGACTGGCGGCTACACCTTC
V: TRBV9; size: .; J: TRBJ2-3; D: TRBD2; CDR3: CASSDPLAGGMTSTDTQYF; DNA: TGTGCCAGCAGCGATCCACTAGCGGGAGGGATGACTAGCACAGATACGCAGTATTTT
V: TRBV6-5; size: .; J: TRBJ2-5; D: TRBD1; CDR3: CASSYSRGGRGETQYF; DNA: TGTGCCAGCAGTTACTCGAGAGGGGGCCGGGGAGAGACCCAGTACTTC
V: TRBV6-1; size: .; J: TRBJ2-7; D: .; CDR3: CASSEWPPYEQYF; DNA: TGTGCCAGCAGTGAATGGCCCCCATACGAGCAGTACTTC
V: TRBV7-9; size: .; J: TRBJ2-3; D: .; CDR3: CASSLDAGTYTDTQYF; DNA: TGTGCCAGCAGCTTAGACGCCGGGACTTACACAGATACGCAGTATTTT
V: TRBV30; size: .; J: TRBJ1-5; D: .; CDR3: CAWSRDSNQPQHF; DNA: TGTGCCTGGTCCAGGGATAGCAATCAGCCCCAGCATTTT
V: TRBV5-4; size: few; J: TRBJ2-1; D: .; CDR3: CASSLGGTGPSNEQFF; DNA: TGTGCCAGCAGCTTGGGAGGGACTGGGCCCTCCAATGAGCAGTTCTTC
V: TRBV9; size: .; J: TRBJ2-2; D: .; CDR3: CASSVATNTGELFF; DNA: TGTGCCAGCAGCGTAGCCACGAACACCGGGGAGCTGTTTTTT
V: TRBV7-8; size: .; J: TRBJ1-1; D: .; CDR3: CASSHRDTFRTEAFF; DNA: TGTGCCAGCAGCCACCGGGACACCTTTCGAACTGAAGCTTTCTTT
V: TRBV6-2/TRBV6-3; size: .; J: TRBJ1-1; D: .; CDR3: CASSRGSGAAEAFF; DNA: TGTGCCAGCAGTCGGGGGTCGGGTGCGGCTGAAGCTTTCTTT
V: TRBV6-2/TRBV6-3; size: .; J: TRBJ2-7; D: TRBD1; CDR3: CASNPGQGPREQYF; DNA: TGTGCCAGCAACCCGGGACAGGGGCCTAGGGAGCAGTACTTC
V: TRBV19; size: .; J: TRBJ2-7; D: TRBD1; CDR3: CASRRTGDEQYF; DNA: TGTGCCAGTAGGAGGACAGGCGACGAGCAGTACTTC
V: TRBV28; size: once; J: TRBJ1-1; D: .; CDR3: CASSSTRELNTEAFF; DNA: TGTGCCAGCAGCTCAACCAGGGAACTGAACACTGAAGCTTTCTTT
V: TRBV6-5; size: few; J: TRBJ2-1; D: TRBD2; CDR3: CASMGREPAIEQFF; DNA: TGTGCCAGCATGGGGCGGGAGCCCGCCATTGAGCAGTTCTTC
V: TRBV2; size: .; J: TRBJ2-4; D: TRBD1; CDR3: CASSEDRVDIQYF; DNA: TGTGCCAGCAGTGAGGACAGGGTGGACATTCAGTACTTC